This record covers a single T cell receptor beta chain. The antigen this receptor binds is unknown. The CDR3 runs 17 residues from the cysteine to the phenylalanine. The coding DNA is unavailable. Sequences SGHTA (CDR1) and FQGNSA (CDR2) are obtained from the germline V gene. From each donor, a roughly 2.7 ml peripheral blood sample was drawn into PAXgene tubes and stored at -80 degrees C. Total RNA was isolated from whole blood with the PAXgene blood miRNA kit on an automated QIAcube, without T cell sorting. Peripheral blood from monozygotic twin pairs, either concordant or discordant for inflammatory bowel disease, underwent deep TCRalpha and TCRbeta repertoire profiling that used unique molecular barcoding. For every twin pair, smoking habits were documented, and each individual was categorised as a current, former or never smoker. The source of the sample is a study of monozygotic twins with inflammatory bowel disease (dated by TCRdb to about 2019). Turning to the overall study: A total of some 30 monozygotic twin pairs were included in the full study, comprising nine German pairs (four IBD-concordant, five IBD-discordant) and 19 IBD-discordant Danish pairs. Within discordant pairs, disease-associated traits were sought mainly by comparing IBD patients with their genetically identical healthy co-twins. Each individual had, on average, about 151 000 unique TCRalpha sequences and 181 000 unique TCRbeta sequences available for analysis.

The receptor library was made with 5' RACE. For each TCR library, approximately 3.5 ug of total RNA was used. For each sample, cDNA synthesis was carried out in eight separate reactions using SMARTScribe reverse transcriptase. During cDNA synthesis, unique molecular identifiers containing a 6-nucleotide sample barcode were introduced by template switching. TCRalpha and TCRbeta cDNA was amplified in two nested PCRs of around 15 and 9 cycles, and bead purification was carried out after each PCR. Before amplification, cDNA was treated with uracil DNA-glycosylase and purified using the QIAquick PCR purification kit. The second PCR added Illumina TruSeq-compatible adapters along with sample-specific barcodes. TapeStation and Qubit were used to check library quality and concentration, and 4.5 to 6 ng of each library was pooled. The pooled libraries were sequenced with 2 x 100 bp reads and custom sequencing primers on an Illumina HiSeq2500 single-index Rapid Run. The authors' pipeline ran thus. UMI-based consensus assembly with MiGEC version 1.2.6 was used to correct PCR and sequencing errors. MiXCR version 2.1.1 was used to carry out V(D)J alignment, clonotype assembly and CDR3 extraction. Normalisation of gene usage, clonotype sharing and MAIT/NKT TCR abundance was achieved by analysing the top 1000, 10 000 and 20 000 clonotypes per sample. Diversity was computed as the inverse Simpson index with the vegan R package after downsampling to 27 000 UMIs. Statistical testing used paired Mann-Whitney U tests on the discordant twin pairs and applied Benjamini-Hochberg correction for multiple testing. TCRdb reprocessed the sequencing reads and holds a single record per CDR3 protein sequence, with no DNA. The V and J calls shown here were made by TCRdb, not taken from the authors' results. In this sample's table one finds some 160,000 distinct CDR3 sequences. The top ten clonotypes cover 7.4% of the sample.

Overall results and qualifications from the work: IBD patients had lower TCRbeta repertoire diversity, measured by the inverse Simpson index, than their healthy co-twins. Because patients received different immunosuppressive treatments, the repertoires may have picked up extra background noise and variability between individuals. The results gave no support for a single strong signal or clonotype linked to IBD. Repertoire similarity did not differ between concordant and discordant twins, possibly due to limited statistical power. Fewer clonotypes were shared with other individuals by IBD patients than by healthy twins, most markedly in patients showing signs of disease activity. Different T cell subtypes could not be distinguished in the analysis.

This chain joins TRBV7-2 to TRBJ1-1; there is no DNA to check the TCRdb D call of TRBD1. The sequenced sample consisted of blood. This receptor was identified in a human donor with ulcerative colitis or Crohn's disease, or a healthy co-twin of an affected twin (not recorded which). The CDR3 protein is CASRSRGAVSMNTEAFF.